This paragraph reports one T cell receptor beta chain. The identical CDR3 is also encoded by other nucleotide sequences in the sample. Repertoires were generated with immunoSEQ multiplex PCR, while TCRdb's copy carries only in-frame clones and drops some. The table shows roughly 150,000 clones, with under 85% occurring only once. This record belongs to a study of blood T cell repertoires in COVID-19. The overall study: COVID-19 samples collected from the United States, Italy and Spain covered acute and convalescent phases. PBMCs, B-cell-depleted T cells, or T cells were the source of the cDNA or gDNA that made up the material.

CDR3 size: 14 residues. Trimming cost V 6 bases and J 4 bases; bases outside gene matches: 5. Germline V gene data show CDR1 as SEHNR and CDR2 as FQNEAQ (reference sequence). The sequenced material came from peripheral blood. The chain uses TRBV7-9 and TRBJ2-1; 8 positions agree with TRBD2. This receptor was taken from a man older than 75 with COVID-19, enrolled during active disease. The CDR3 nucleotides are TGTGCCAGCAGTTTTAGCGGGGCATACAATGAGCAGTTCTTC. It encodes CASSFSGAYNEQFF.